Below are 11 T cell receptor beta chains sequenced from a single sample in a study of control samples from healthy donors and cancer patients. Profiling relied on immunoSEQ multiplex PCR, and the TCRdb table lists in-frame clones only, not all of them. The sample shows 89,000 or so clones, around 87% of them seen only once. The sequenced sample consisted of blood. These receptors all come from a man aged 50 to 59 in good health.

The V and J genes are TRBV24-1 and TRBJ2-1, with 8 bases fitting TRBD1. With V trimmed by 2 bases and J by 3 bases, 2 bases remained unmatched. CDR3 length equals 15 residues. CDR1 KGHDR and CDR2 SFDVKD come from the germline V gene. The CDR3 is CATSDYGTGYNEQFF. The CDR3 DNA reads TGTGCCACCAGTGATTACGGGACAGGCTACAATGAGCAGTTCTTC.

The chain recombines TRBV19 with TRBJ1-4, with D hard to call. The V end was cut by 7 bases, the J end by 8 bases, with 14 bases between. Germline CDR1 and CDR2: LNHDA and SQIVND (reference sequence). The CDR3 has 13 residues. The chain's CDR3 is CASTLNWGEKLFF. CDR3 coding DNA: TGTGCCAGTACCCTTAACTGGGGAGAAAAACTGTTTTTT.

The chain joins TRBV27 to TRBJ2-3, with 8 nucleotides matching TRBD1. V was clipped by 6 bases and J by 4 bases; unmatched bases: 9. This CDR3 contains 15 residues. CDR1 is MNHEY, CDR2 SMNVEV, per germline (reference sequence). The CDR3 bases are TGTGCCAGCAGGATGTTACAGGGGGAACCAGATACGCAGTATTTT. Encoded protein: CASRMLQGEPDTQYF.

V usage is TRBV6-5 and J usage is TRBJ2-5; D might be TRBD1 (7 bases). V was cut by 3 bases and J by 5 bases, with 16 bases left in between. The CDR3 is 15 amino acids. CDR1 and CDR2 (germline): MNHEY, SVGAGI. The CDR3 nucleotides read TGTGCCAGCAGTTATGACAGGGAGGAGGTTGAGACCCAGTACTTC. Its protein product is CASSYDREEVETQYF.

This chain links TRBV5-6 with TRBJ1-5; TRBD1 is a possible D gene (5 bases). The V gene lost 4 bases and the J gene lost 3 bases, with 14 bases spanning the gap. In germline, CDR1 is SGHDT, CDR2 YYEEEE. This CDR3 is 15 amino acids long. Written as DNA, the CDR3 is TGTGCCAGCAGCCCGGGACTACTCTTCAATCAGCCCCAGCATTTT. It codes for CASSPGLLFNQPQHF.

This chain connects TRBV7-4 to TRBJ1-1; TRBD1 might be the D (5 bases). This CDR3 region has 16 residues. V was pared by 6 bases and J by 6 bases, with 23 bases between. The V gene's germline CDR1 is SGHVT and CDR2 SQSDAQ. CDR3 amino acids: CASSHAFGGTIPEAFF. CDR3 nucleotides: TGTGCCAGCAGTCATGCCTTTGGGGGGACTATCCCTGAAGCTTTCTTT. The full variable domain, its missing parts supplied by reference TRBV7-4 and TRBJ1-1, is GAGVSQSPRYKVAKRGRDVALRCDSISGHVTLYWYRQTLGQGSEVLTYSQSDAQRDKSGRPSGRFSAERPERSVSTLKIQRTEQGDSAVYLCASSHAFGGTIPEAFFGQGTRLTVV.

This sequence joins TRBV13 and TRBJ1-6; D ambiguous. Germline V gene lookup returns CDR1 PRHDT and CDR2 FYEKMQ (reference sequence). The CDR3 is 14 amino acids. Trimming stripped 5 bases from V and 0 bases from J, with 5 bases between. The CDR3 bases are TGTGCCAGCAGCGTGTTCTCCTATAATTCACCCCTCCACTTT. Protein: CASSVFSYNSPLHF.

The J gene is TRBJ1-1, the V gene TRBV11-2, with 8 bases aligning to TRBD1. CDR3 size: 14 residues. Germline CDR1 SGHAT, CDR2 FQNNGV. V lost 5 bases and J lost 4; bases outside the gene matches: 6. DNA of the CDR3: TGTGCCAGCAGCAGGGACAGGTCCAGCACTGAAGCTTTCTTT. Its translation is CASSRDRSSTEAFF.

V usage is TRBV11-3 and J usage is TRBJ2-7; no clear D gene. V lost 1 base and J 6 bases, leaving 13 bases between the germline ends. The CDR3 is 14 residues long. Germline V lookup: CDR1 SGHNT, CDR2 YENEEA. The CDR3 sequence: CASSLVPSRSEQYF. CDR3 coding DNA: TGTGCCAGCAGCTTAGTTCCCTCTAGGAGCGAGCAGTACTTC.

The chain combines TRBV9 with TRBJ2-3; TRBD1 agrees at 8 bases. The CDR3 has 17 residues. J lost 0 bases, V lost 3 bases, and 9 bases had no gene match. Per the germline V gene, CDR1 is SGDLS and CDR2 is YYNGEE. The CDR3 nucleotides read TGTGCCAGCAGCGCCCGTATGGGACAGGTTAGCACAGATACGCAGTATTTT. Translated, it gives CASSARMGQVSTDTQYF.

The chain uses TRBV11-2 and TRBJ2-7; tentative D call: TRBD1 (6 bases). Germline V gene data show CDR1 as SGHAT and CDR2 as FQNNGV. The CDR3 has 14 amino acids. The ends were cut back, 5 bases at V and 0 bases at J, with 11 bases in the middle. The CDR3 protein is CASSADRSSYEQYF. The DNA of the CDR3 is TGTGCCAGCAGCGCTGACAGGAGCTCCTACGAGCAGTACTTC.